Below are 32 T cell receptor beta chains sequenced from a single sample in a study of cytomegalovirus exposure and HLA in healthy donors. The PCR had 60 Vbeta and 13 Jbeta primers. The method was immunoSEQ multiplex PCR; TCRdb's version includes in-frame clones alone and lacks a portion of them. Among around 120,000 clones listed, roughly 80% were seen once. Sequencing was carried out using PBMCs. All receptors come from a man in his 60s in good health and CMV-seropositive.

V is TRBV2 and J is TRBJ2-3; 9 nucleotides match TRBD2. Trimming took 6 bases from V and 5 from J; bases not matched to a gene: 9. Germline loops: CDR1 SNHLY, CDR2 FYNNEI. CDR3 length equals 15 residues. As DNA, the CDR3 is TGTGCCAGCAGGATGGGCGGGGGGGCTGGAGATACGCAGTATTTT. Its protein is CASRMGGGAGDTQYF.

In this sample, this clone turned up a few times. The rearrangement joins TRBV9 to TRBJ2-2; 9 bases agree with TRBD1. There are 16 residues in the CDR3. Trimming cost V 4 bases and J 2 bases; bases outside gene matches: 6. Germline loops: CDR1 SGDLS, CDR2 YYNGEE. The DNA of the CDR3 is TGTGCCAGCAGCTCGGACAGGGGCCTCAACACCGGGGAGCTGTTTTTT. It translates to CASSSDRGLNTGELFF.

The chain carries TRBV4-1 and TRBJ2-1; 10 nucleotides align to TRBD2. The CDR3 contains 16 residues. Germline V gene sequence: CDR1 MGHRA, CDR2 YSYEKL. After removal of 5 bases from V and 3 bases from J, the junction contained 7 bases not matched to a gene. CDR3 region: CASSYPGTSVYNEQFF. CDR3 in DNA: TGCGCCAGCAGCTACCCCGGGACTAGCGTCTACAATGAGCAGTTCTTC.

The gene calls are TRBV25-1 and TRBJ2-7; 9 nucleotides match TRBD1. V lost 3 bases and J lost 4; bases outside the gene matches: 7. CDR1 MGHDK and CDR2 SYGVNS come from the germline V gene. This CDR3 region has 15 residues. This chain's CDR3 is CASSDHRGLEYEQYF. DNA of the CDR3: TGTGCCAGCAGTGACCACAGGGGGCTAGAGTACGAGCAGTACTTC.

The chain recombines TRBV29-1 with TRBJ1-2, with TRBD1 matching 8 bases. With 4 bases clipped from V and 8 bases from J, the junction kept 6 bases outside the gene matches. The CDR3 extends over 12 amino acids. Germline-derived CDR1 and CDR2 are SQVTM and ANQGSEA. CDR3 amino acids: CSVGQGMGGYTF. As DNA, the CDR3 is TGCAGCGTTGGACAGGGGATGGGGGGCTACACCTTC.

In this sample, this clone turned up once. V gene TRBV7-8 combines with J gene TRBJ1-1, with 7 bases lining up with TRBD1. The CDR3 contains 15 residues. Germline CDR1 SGHVS, CDR2 FQNEAQ. Unmatched junction bases numbered 9, after V lost 5 bases and J lost 3 bases. The CDR3 sequence is CASSARQGSDTEAFF. CDR3 sequence (DNA): TGTGCCAGCAGCGCGCGACAGGGCTCGGACACTGAAGCTTTCTTT.

The chain links TRBV2 to TRBJ1-5, with D perhaps matching TRBD1 (5 bases). Trimming cost V 1 base and J 7 bases, with 11 bases left between them. CDR1 is SNHLY and CDR2 is FYNNEI in the germline V gene. The CDR3 is 14 residues long. CDR3 coding DNA: TGTGCCAGCAGTGAAGGGCAGGGCAGGCAGCCCCAGCATTTT. This sequence encodes CASSEGQGRQPQHF.

The chain has TRBV5-1 and TRBJ1-3, with D tentatively TRBD1 (5 bases). This CDR3 is 13 amino acids long. The ends were cut back, 4 bases at V and 8 bases at J, with 13 bases in the middle. Per the germline V gene, CDR1 is SGHRS and CDR2 is YFSETQ. The DNA for the CDR3 is TGCGCCAGCAGCCAGGAGGGGTGGGACACCATATATTTT. This gives the protein CASSQEGWDTIYF. The full variable domain, in which reference TRBV5-1 and TRBJ1-3 provide the parts outside the CDR3, is KAGVTQTPRYLIKTRGQQVTLSCSPISGHRSVSWYQQTPGQGLQFLFEYFSETQRNKGNFPGRFSGRQFSNSRSEMNVSTLELGDSALYLCASSQEGWDTIYFGEGSWLTVV.

CDR3 residues: CASSLVSSGNTIYF. CDR3 coding DNA: TGTGCCAGCTCACTCGTCTCGTCTGGAAACACCATATATTTT. The chain carries TRBV18 and TRBJ1-3; D call uncertain. This CDR3 contains 14 residues. Trimming pared 4 bases from V and 1 base from J, leaving 8 bases between. Germline assignment: CDR1 KGHSH and CDR2 LQKENI. The full variable domain, completed using reference TRBV18 and TRBJ1-3, is NAGVMQNPRHLVRRRGQEARLRCSPMKGHSHVYWYRQLPEEGLKFMVYLQKENIIDESGMPKERFSAEFPKEGPSILRIQQVVRGDSAAYFCASSLVSSGNTIYFGEGSWLTVV.

This clone has just a few counts. The V call is TRBV5-5, the J call TRBJ1-1, with 8 bases aligning to TRBD1. The V segment lost 2 bases and the J segment 6 bases; nucleotides outside the gene matches: 21. This CDR3 comprises 19 residues. Germline CDR1 SGHKS, CDR2 YYEKEE (reference sequence). The CDR3 reads CASSFQLGQGASSTPEAFF. CDR3 DNA: TGTGCCAGCAGCTTTCAATTAGGGCAGGGGGCGTCGTCCACACCTGAAGCTTTCTTT.

The chain joins TRBV11-3 to TRBJ2-1, with D perhaps TRBD1 (6 bases). Germline assignment: CDR1 SGHNT and CDR2 YENEEA. This CDR3 has 13 residues. The ends were cut back, 2 bases at V and 6 bases at J, with 8 bases in the middle. CDR3 bases: TGTGCCAGCAGCTTACTGACAGGCAATGAGCAGTTCTTC. This gives the protein CASSLLTGNEQFF.

This chain connects TRBV28 to TRBJ1-5; maybe TRBD1 (5 bases). V lost 7 bases to trimming and J lost 4 bases, with 17 bases between them. Germline assignment: CDR1 MDHEN and CDR2 SYDVKM. The CDR3 loop spans 15 amino acids. CDR3 DNA: TGTGCCAGCACCCTGGGAGGGGTTGGGAATCAGCCCCAGCATTTT. Translation gives CASTLGGVGNQPQHF.

V usage is TRBV28 and J usage is TRBJ1-1; no clear D. Trimming took off 7 bases at V and 2 bases at J, with 14 bases between the two ends. The CDR3 length is 14 residues. In germline, CDR1 is MDHEN, CDR2 SYDVKM. The CDR3 bases are TGTGCCAGCACCCCCGGCGGGCCCAACACTGAAGCTTTCTTT. This sequence encodes CASTPGGPNTEAFF.

The genes are TRBV11-2 and TRBJ2-5, with a tentative D call TRBD1 (6 bases). V was pared by 7 bases and J by 5 bases, with 14 bases between. CDR3 length: 13 residues. Germline values: CDR1 SGHAT, CDR2 FQNNGV. CDR3 region: CASTQGPGETQYF. For the CDR3, the DNA is TGTGCCAGCACACAGGGCCCTGGGGAGACCCAGTACTTC.

The chain combines TRBV2 with TRBJ1-1; 7 nucleotides align to TRBD1. Trimming at V came to 3 bases and at J to 6 bases, leaving 7 bases not matched to a gene. The CDR3 runs to 14 residues. CDR1 and CDR2 from the germline V gene are SNHLY and FYNNEI. CDR3: CASSEGQRSSEAFF. The CDR3 region has the DNA TGTGCCAGCAGTGAGGGACAGAGAAGTTCTGAAGCTTTCTTT.

This chain links TRBV5-1 with TRBJ2-2, with D maybe TRBD1 (6 bases). The CDR3 spans 17 residues. Germline V gives CDR1 SGHRS, CDR2 YFSETQ. V gave up 4 bases and J gave up 2 bases, with 18 bases separating them. In DNA form, the CDR3 reads TGCGCCAGCAGCGGCCTCCCTCTGGGGGCTAACACCGGGGAGCTGTTTTTT. It codes for CASSGLPLGANTGELFF.

This clone was observed a few times. The V and J genes are TRBV20-1 and TRBJ2-1, with D possibly matching TRBD2 (6 bases). The germline V gene encodes CDR1 DFQATT and CDR2 SNEGSKA (reference sequence). There are 10 residues in the CDR3. With 5 bases removed from V and 8 bases from J, the gap between germline ends came to 7 bases. The CDR3 sequence is CSAGEDEQFF. CDR3 bases: TGCAGTGCTGGGGAGGATGAGCAGTTCTTC.

The chain uses TRBV27 and TRBJ1-5; 10 positions match TRBD1. The ends lost 6 bases at V and 6 bases at J; junction bases unmatched: 8. The CDR3 is made up of 15 amino acids. Germline CDR1 MNHEY, CDR2 SMNVEV (reference sequence). The CDR3 region is CASSLRTGGGQPQHF. As DNA, the CDR3 is TGTGCCAGCAGCCTCCGGACAGGGGGTGGTCAGCCCCAGCATTTT.

V is TRBV29-1 and J is TRBJ1-2, with 9 bases identical to TRBD1. With 3 bases clipped from V and 8 bases from J, the junction kept 10 bases outside the gene matches. Germline V gene lookup returns CDR1 SQVTM and CDR2 ANQGSEA. The CDR3 sequence is 14 residues long. This CDR3 is CSVETGTGRGGYTF. The CDR3 coding sequence is TGCAGCGTTGAGACCGGGACAGGGAGAGGCGGCTACACCTTC.

The chain links TRBV11-2 to TRBJ1-1, with 8 positions matching TRBD1. The CDR3 totals 15 residues. Germline loops: CDR1 SGHAT, CDR2 FQNNGV. J gave up 3 bases and V 1 base, and 4 bases lay outside the gene matches. CDR3 sequence reads: CASSLGQGADTEAFF. The DNA for the CDR3 is TGTGCCAGCAGCTTAGGGCAGGGGGCTGACACTGAAGCTTTCTTT.

This rearrangement joins TRBV7-9 to TRBJ1-2, with D tentatively TRBD1 (5 bases). The CDR3 is 15 amino acids. The germline V gene encodes CDR1 SEHNR and CDR2 FQNEAQ (reference sequence). V lost 3 bases and J lost 7, with 18 bases in between. CDR3 in amino acids: CASSFARAVLGGYTF. Written as DNA, the CDR3 is TGTGCCAGCAGCTTTGCCAGGGCGGTCCTCGGTGGCTACACCTTC.

This rearrangement joins TRBV6-5 to TRBJ2-2; unclear D gene. Germline V gene data show CDR1 as MNHEY and CDR2 as SVGAGI. This CDR3 is 14 amino acids long. V was pared by 2 bases and J by 7 bases, with 11 bases between. The CDR3 loop is CASSYAVSVGELFF. In DNA, the CDR3 is TGTGCCAGCAGTTACGCCGTAAGCGTCGGGGAGCTGTTTTTT.

The sample holds a few counts of this clone. The rearrangement links TRBV30 to TRBJ1-5; possibly TRBD1 for D (6 bases). The CDR3 covers 14 residues. The germline V gene has CDR1 GTSNPN and CDR2 SVGIG (reference sequence). V shed 5 bases and J shed 1 base, with 12 bases lying between them. The CDR3 loop is CAWGVTGSNQPQHF. The CDR3 DNA follows: TGTGCCTGGGGCGTAACAGGGAGCAATCAGCCCCAGCATTTT.

The rearrangement uses TRBV5-1 and TRBJ2-5; 8 bases map to TRBD2. The trim removed 1 base at V and 0 bases at J, leaving 5 bases unmatched. This CDR3 spans 16 amino acids. Germline lookup yields CDR1 SGHRS and CDR2 YFSETQ. CDR3 nucleotide sequence: TGCGCCAGCAGCTTGAGGCGGGGGGCGTACCAAGAGACCCAGTACTTC. Protein: CASSLRRGAYQETQYF.

The gene calls are TRBV28 and TRBJ1-2; D uncertain. Germline CDR1 and CDR2: MDHEN and SYDVKM. Trimming stripped 6 bases from V and 4 bases from J, with 18 bases between. There are 15 residues in the CDR3. The CDR3 DNA reads TGTGCCAGCAGCCCCGCACGGGATTCGCCCTATGGCTACACCTTC. Encoded protein: CASSPARDSPYGYTF.

The V call is TRBV2, the J call TRBJ1-1; 8 positions match TRBD1. The CDR3 length is 14 residues. CDR1 is SNHLY, CDR2 FYNNEI, per germline. The V segment lost 6 bases and the J segment 5 bases; nucleotides outside the gene matches: 8. CDR3 amino acids: CASRRIRGRTEAFF. CDR3 bases: TGTGCCAGCAGGAGGATCAGGGGGCGTACTGAAGCTTTCTTT.

J is TRBJ2-7 and V is TRBV9; a weak D match, TRBD1 (6 bases). The CDR3 is 14 amino acids. CDR1 is SGDLS, CDR2 YYNGEE, per germline. Trimming left V 2 bases short and J 2 bases short, with 11 bases between. The CDR3 region is CASSVRQDPYEQYF. Written as DNA, the CDR3 is TGTGCCAGCAGCGTCAGACAGGACCCCTACGAGCAGTACTTC. Variable domain in full (rest from reference TRBV9 and TRBJ2-7): DSGVTQTPKHLITATGQRVTLRCSPRSGDLSVYWYQQSLDQGLQFLIQYYNGEERAKGNILERFSAQQFPDLHSELNLSSLELGDSALYFCASSVRQDPYEQYFGPGTRLTVT.

V usage is TRBV6-1 and J usage is TRBJ2-5; 8 bases align to TRBD2. The DNA end is a closer match to TRBJ2-7, so the J assignment may be wrong. Germline V CDR1 and CDR2: MNHNS, SASEGT. This CDR3 has 13 residues. The CDR3 coding sequence is TGTGCCAGCACCCGGGAGGGCGGGGACGAGCAGTACTTC. The encoded protein is CASTREGGDEQYF.

This sequence joins TRBV28 and TRBJ2-5; 8 bases agree with TRBD2. The DNA end favors TRBJ2-7, so the J call may be wrong. This CDR3 has 15 residues. Per the germline V gene, CDR1 is MDHEN and CDR2 is SYDVKM. The CDR3 region is CASSSPGRANYEQYF. The DNA of the CDR3 is TGTGCCAGCAGCTCCCCCGGGAGGGCCAACTACGAGCAGTACTTC.

The V gene is TRBV9, the J gene TRBJ2-2; tentative D call: TRBD1 (6 bases). This CDR3 has 17 amino acids. CDR1 and CDR2 (germline): SGDLS, YYNGEE. Trimming took 4 bases from V and 0 from J, leaving 16 bases between them. Here the CDR3 reads CASSPRPTGSNTGELFF. Here the CDR3 DNA reads TGTGCCAGCAGCCCCCGACCGACAGGTTCGAACACCGGGGAGCTGTTTTTT.

This rearrangement joins TRBV7-9 to TRBJ1-3; D might be TRBD1 (6 bases). Germline V gene data show CDR1 as SEHNR and CDR2 as FQNEAQ (reference sequence). The CDR3 consists of 13 residues. Deletions cut 1 base from V and 9 bases from J, with 10 bases between. CDR3 sequence reads: CASSLDRDGTIYF. CDR3 DNA sequence: TGTGCCAGCAGCTTAGACAGGGACGGCACCATATATTTT.

V usage is TRBV6-5 and J usage is TRBJ2-7; 9 bases map to TRBD2. The junction had 10 bases not matched to a gene; V was cut back by 6 bases and J by 4 bases. CDR1 is MNHEY, CDR2 SVGAGI, per germline. The CDR3 is 15 amino acids. Written as DNA, the CDR3 is TGTGCCAGCAGCCCGACCCTAGCGGGGCCGTACGAGCAGTACTTC. This encodes CASSPTLAGPYEQYF.